This T cell receptor (beta chain) was retrieved from a study of OX40 agonist ivuxolimab in advanced cancers. As for the study in general: Intravenous ivuxolimab at 0.01 to 10 mg/kg was given to patients every 2 weeks.

Study-level points and caveats: Clonal expansion was seen in CD4+ and CD8+ blood T cells by week 6 at 0.1 to 3.0 mg/kg.

Of note for this clone: Its antigen is as yet unknown.

The germline V and J ends were trimmed by 6 bases and 3 bases, with 15 bases remaining between them. Germline assignment: CDR1 MNHEY and CDR2 SVGAGI. The CDR3 consists of 15 residues. Profiled with immunoSEQ multiplex PCR; TCRdb holds only in-frame clones, not every one. The sample contains 60,000 or so clones, roughly 87% of which appear only once. Source: CD4+ or CD8+ T cells sorted from blood, taken in a trial of the OX40 agonist ivuxolimab. V usage is TRBV6-5 and J usage is TRBJ1-5; D unresolved. This sequence was found in an adult with an advanced solid tumor such as melanoma, head and neck, liver or kidney cancer. The chain's CDR3 is CASSLTGRDNQPQHF. The CDR3 bases are TGTGCCAGCAGCCTAACCGGACGGGACAATCAGCCCCAGCATTTT.